What follows is one T cell receptor (beta chain) and its context. This entry comes from a study of blood T cell repertoires in COVID-19. Study overall: COVID-19 samples, acute and convalescent, were from the United States, Italy and Spain. From T cells, B-cell-depleted T cells, or PBMCs came the material, which was cDNA or gDNA.

The CDR3 has 16 amino acids. CDR1 is MGHRA, CDR2 YSYEKL, per germline. V lost 4 bases to trimming and J lost 5 bases, with 21 bases between them. Seattle's cohort entered during active infection and was followed longitudinally. Original processing notes: Amplification of reference gene primers provided the estimated nucleated cell counts. TCRdb's table, derived via immunoSEQ multiplex PCR, lists solely in-frame clones and lacks some. V and J calls plus clone size are reproduced from that table; the DNA served to infer D and trimming. The table records under 450,000 clones, approximately 89% of them present only once.

The rearrangement links TRBV4-1 to TRBJ2-7; D is perhaps TRBD1 (6 bases). The clonotype comes from a woman aged 45-59 years with COVID-19, enrolled during active disease. Specimen: peripheral blood. The CDR3 DNA reads TGCGCCAGCAGCCGAGGGGACACCTCTAAGGGACACGAGCAGTACTTC. This encodes CASSRGDTSKGHEQYF.